Listed here are 26 T cell receptor beta chains from one sample, sequenced in a study of regulatory T cells in long-lasting Graves disease. Library construction for TCR beta used iRepertoire HTBI primers and Arm-PCR of CDR3 regions. TCRdb analysed the multiplex PCR reads with MiXCR anew, one entry per CDR3 protein. The sample consists of around 400,000 distinct CDR3 sequences, 23% of them appearing once. Time point here: persistent/refractory GD, antithyroid drugs over 5 years with positive TRAb. There was RNA extracted from PBMCs, and the TCR library was made from it. This sample comprised peripheral blood mononuclear cells (PBMCs), obtained when the disease was refractory, from a patient treated with antithyroid drugs. Every receptor here comes from a woman aged 40 to 50 with Graves disease.

This chain connects TRBV11-2 to TRBJ2-1; the match to TRBD2 covers 11 bases. The length of the CDR3 is 16 residues. The V gene end was trimmed by 1 base and the J gene end by 12 bases; junction bases not matched to a gene: 11. Germline V gene data show CDR1 as SGHAT and CDR2 as FQNNGV. CDR3 sequence: CASSLVGTSGVVWQFF. DNA of the CDR3: TGTGCCAGCAGCTTAGTGGGGACTAGCGGCGTAGTGTGGCAGTTCTTC.

This clonotype was seen only a few times. J is TRBJ2-2 and V is TRBV7-8, with 10 bases matching TRBD1. The CDR3 covers 16 residues. Trimming took 2 bases from V and 1 from J; bases not matched to a gene: 1. The germline V gene encodes CDR1 SGHVS and CDR2 FQNEAQ. CDR3 loop: CASSLRDRGNTGELFF. The CDR3 bases are TGTGCCAGCAGCTTAAGGGACAGGGGGAACACCGGGGAGCTGTTTTTT.

This clonotype appeared many times. V is TRBV5-5 and J is TRBJ1-1; D ambiguous. V lost 0 bases, J lost 0 bases, and 6 bases lay in between. CDR3 size: 14 residues. Germline lookup yields CDR1 SGHKS and CDR2 YYEKEE (reference sequence). CDR3 in amino acids: CASSLGPMNTEAFF. The CDR3 DNA reads TGTGCCAGCAGCTTGGGCCCAATGAACACTGAAGCTTTCTTT.

This clonotype was seen repeatedly, ten times or more. The gene calls are TRBV28 and TRBJ2-7, with D hard to call. This CDR3 is built from 13 residues. V was shortened by 6 bases and J by 1 base, with 10 bases between the two germline ends. The germline gives CDR1 MDHEN, CDR2 SYDVKM. CDR3 sequence reads: CASRENLSYEQYF. Here the CDR3 DNA reads TGTGCCAGCAGGGAAAACCTTTCCTACGAGCAGTACTTC. The variable domain in full, completed from reference TRBV28 and TRBJ2-7, reads DVKVTQSSRYLVKRTGEKVFLECVQDMDHENMFWYRQDPGLGLRLIYFSYDVKMKEKGDIPEGYSVSREKKERFSLILESASTNQTSMYLCASRENLSYEQYFGPGTRLTVT.

This clonotype was seen a handful of times. The V gene is TRBV4-1, the J gene TRBJ2-7; TRBD2 agrees at 8 bases. With V trimmed by 1 base and J by 3 bases, 5 bases remained unmatched. CDR1 is MGHRA and CDR2 is YSYEKL in the germline V gene. The CDR3 is 15 amino acids. CDR3 coding DNA: TGCGCCAGCAGCCAAGTTGAGCGGGAGAACTACGAGCAGTACTTC. It codes for CASSQVERENYEQYF.

This clonotype was seen at least ten times. The V and J genes are TRBV2 and TRBJ1-2; a possible D gene is TRBD1 (5 bases). The CDR3 is 13 amino acids. Looked up from germline, CDR1 is SNHLY and CDR2 is FYNNEI. V lost 6 bases and J lost 4, with 12 bases in between. CDR3 amino acids: CASRTGVSYGYTF. CDR3 nucleotides: TGTGCCAGCAGGACGGGGGTCTCCTATGGCTACACCTTC.

This clonotype was observed at least ten times. The V and J genes are TRBV10-3 and TRBJ2-7, with unresolved D. This CDR3 is 15 amino acids long. Trimming removed 1 base at V and 0 bases at J, with 10 bases between. Germline values: CDR1 ENHRY, CDR2 SYGVKD. The CDR3 protein is CAISEFGGYSYEQYF. In DNA form, the CDR3 reads TGTGCCATCAGTGAGTTCGGCGGCTACTCCTACGAGCAGTACTTC.

The rearrangement links TRBV30 to TRBJ2-5; the D gene is possibly TRBD1 (6 bases). V shed 2 bases and J shed 3 bases, with 13 bases lying between them. This CDR3 has 14 residues. Per germline, CDR1 GTSNPN and CDR2 SVGIG (reference sequence). The CDR3 DNA reads TGTGCCTGGAGTCGGACAGTCCGGGAAGAGACCCAGTACTTC. The encoded protein is CAWSRTVREETQYF.

V is TRBV5-1 and J is TRBJ1-1, with D tentatively TRBD1 (6 bases). Germline-derived CDR1 and CDR2 are SGHRS and YFSETQ. CDR3 length equals 17 residues. V lost 1 base and J lost 5, with 21 bases in between. DNA for the CDR3: TGCGCCAGCAGCTTGAACAGGGCCATAGTCTTTAGGACTGAAGCTTTCTTT. Its protein is CASSLNRAIVFRTEAFF.

This clonotype was counted between two and nine times. This chain uses TRBV27 with TRBJ1-1; D ambiguous. There are 13 residues in the CDR3. Per germline, CDR1 MNHEY and CDR2 SMNVEV (reference sequence). V was shortened by 1 base and J by 6 bases, with 9 bases between the two germline ends. This chain's CDR3 is CASSLFSGAEAFF. DNA for the CDR3: TGTGCCAGCAGTTTATTTTCTGGGGCTGAAGCTTTCTTT.

This clonotype was counted ten times or more. V is TRBV12-3 or TRBV12-4 and J is TRBJ2-7; D not certain. Trimming removed 4 bases at V and 4 bases at J, with 14 bases between. The CDR3 consists of 14 residues. The CDR3 DNA sequence: TGTGCCAGCAGTTCGACACCGACACCTTACGAGCAGTACTTC. Its protein product is CASSSTPTPYEQYF.

The table lists this clonotype with many counts. V usage is TRBV28 and J usage is TRBJ2-5; D not resolved. Per germline, CDR1 MDHEN and CDR2 SYDVKM. V lost 6 bases and J lost 2, with 16 bases in between. The CDR3 runs to 15 residues. CDR3 nucleotides: TGTGCCAGCAGCTCCCCCGCGGAATTTCAAGAGACCCAGTACTTC. This sequence encodes CASSSPAEFQETQYF.

The chain has TRBV9 and TRBJ2-2; D is uncertain. The V and J ends lost 7 bases and 5 bases respectively, with 12 bases between them. This CDR3 contains 13 residues. Germline CDR1 is SGDLS and CDR2 is YYNGEE. The CDR3 region has the DNA TGTGCCAGCTCGTGGGCGGAGACCGGGGAGCTGTTTTTT. Translation gives CASSWAETGELFF.

This rearrangement joins TRBV11-2 to TRBJ2-3; 9 bases map to TRBD2. CDR1 and CDR2 (germline): SGHAT, FQNNGV. V shed 2 bases and J 10 bases; nucleotides not matched to a gene: 10. This CDR3 has 15 amino acids. This CDR3 is CASSLSWREGRSQYF. The CDR3 region has the DNA TGTGCCAGCAGCTTATCTTGGCGGGAGGGCCGTTCGCAGTATTTT.

The rearrangement uses TRBV29-1 and TRBJ2-2, with a tentative D call TRBD1 (5 bases). This CDR3 has 18 amino acids. V was cut by 6 bases and J by 4 bases, with 27 bases left in between. CDR1 and CDR2 (germline): SQVTM, ANQGSEA. In DNA, the CDR3 is TGCAGCGTCGCCAAATCCTTTTCAGGGCCGTGGCTCACCGGGGAGCTGTTTTTT. Residues: CSVAKSFSGPWLTGELFF.

This clonotype appeared many times. The V and J genes are TRBV12-3 or TRBV12-4 and TRBJ1-1, with TRBD1 identical over 7 bases. V gave up 3 bases and J gave up 5 bases; unmatched junction bases: 3. The CDR3 covers 13 residues. CDR3 in DNA: TGTGCCAGCAGTTTTACAGGGGAAACTGAAGCTTTCTTT. Translated, it gives CASSFTGETEAFF.

This clonotype was seen repeatedly, ten times or more. The chain links TRBV12-3 or TRBV12-4 to TRBJ2-7; a weak D match, TRBD2 (5 bases). V was trimmed by 8 bases and J by 2 bases, leaving 7 bases between them. This CDR3 spans 11 amino acids. CDR3 region: CASGETYEQYF. As DNA, the CDR3 is TGTGCCAGCGGGGAGACCTACGAGCAGTACTTC.

The chain joins TRBV2 to TRBJ2-5, with D possibly TRBD2 on 5 matching bases. CDR3 length: 13 residues. V lost 6 bases to trimming and J lost 5 bases, with 13 bases between them. Germline V gene data show CDR1 as SNHLY and CDR2 as FYNNEI. In nucleotides, the CDR3 is TGTGCCAGCAGACCTACTAGATTCGAGACCCAGTACTTC. Translating gives CASRPTRFETQYF.

The chain links TRBV5-8 to TRBJ1-4, with D unresolved. Germline loops: CDR1 SGHTS, CDR2 YDEGEE. Deletions cut 4 bases from V and 3 bases from J, with 10 bases between. The CDR3 extends over 14 amino acids. The CDR3 is CASSLQVSNEKLFF. As DNA, the CDR3 is TGTGCCAGCAGCCTCCAGGTTTCTAATGAAAAACTGTTTTTT.

The chain uses TRBV6-1 and TRBJ2-7; D may be TRBD1 or TRBD2 (6 bases each). The V end was cut by 4 bases, the J end by 9 bases, with 10 bases between. This CDR3 contains 11 residues. Germline lookup yields CDR1 MNHNS and CDR2 SASEGT. The CDR3, as DNA: TGTGCCAGCAGTGCTAAGGGGGGGCAGTACTTC. This encodes CASSAKGGQYF.

This clonotype was found many times. The chain has TRBV11-2 and TRBJ2-7; weak D call: TRBD1 (8 bases). CDR3 length: 15 amino acids. Germline loops: CDR1 SGHAT, CDR2 FQNNGV. Deletions cut 6 bases from V and 12 bases from J, with 27 bases between. CDR3 residues: CASSSIQKHRGGVYF. The CDR3 DNA sequence: TGTGCCAGCAGTTCTATCCAAAAACACAGGGGGGGGGTGTACTTC. The whole variable domain, filled in from reference TRBV11-2 and TRBJ2-7, reads EAGVAQSPRYKIIEKRQSVAFWCNPISGHATLYWYQQILGQGPKLLIQFQNNGVVDDSQLPKDRFSAERLKGVDSTLKIQPAKLEDSAVYLCASSSIQKHRGGVYFGPGTRLTVT.

The V and J genes are TRBV19 and TRBJ2-5; a possible D gene is TRBD2 (6 bases). Germline V gene data show CDR1 as LNHDA and CDR2 as SQIVND (reference sequence). V lost 6 bases, J lost 2 bases, and 13 bases lay in between. This CDR3 is built from 14 residues. The CDR3 protein is CASSPFAGQETQYF. The CDR3 region has the DNA TGTGCCAGTAGCCCCTTTGCGGGACAAGAGACCCAGTACTTC. Full variable domain (rest looked up from reference TRBV19 and TRBJ2-5): DGGITQSPKYLFRKEGQNVTLSCEQNLNHDAMYWYRQDPGQGLRLIYYSQIVNDFQKGDIAEGYSVSREKKESFPLTVTSAQKNPTAFYLCASSPFAGQETQYFGPGTRLLVL.

The rearrangement joins TRBV27 to TRBJ1-5, with D uncertain. The CDR3 extends over 13 amino acids. The V end lost 5 bases, the J end lost 3 bases, and 8 bases lay between the germline ends. From germline, CDR1 is MNHEY and CDR2 SMNVEV (reference sequence). CDR3 protein: CASSLTFNQPQHF. The CDR3 nucleotides are TGTGCCAGCAGTCTTACATTCAATCAGCCCCAGCATTTT.

This clonotype was observed many times. This rearrangement joins TRBV6-1 to TRBJ2-1; D not certain. V shed 8 bases and J shed 7 bases, with 9 bases lying between them. CDR3 length: 11 amino acids. Per germline, CDR1 MNHNS and CDR2 SASEGT. CDR3 loop: CASSPQNEQFF. The CDR3 nucleotides are TGTGCCAGCTCCCCTCAGAATGAGCAGTTCTTC.

This clonotype was picked up many times. CDR3: CASSSPYTPIVKNTQYF. In DNA form, the CDR3 reads TGTGCCAGCAGTTCCCCCTACACCCCGATTGTGAAGAATACGCAGTATTTT. V usage is TRBV28 and J usage is TRBJ2-3; D remains unclear. Germline-derived CDR1 and CDR2 are MDHEN and SYDVKM. This CDR3 spans 17 amino acids. V gave up 4 bases and J gave up 7 bases, with 24 bases separating them.

This clonotype appeared many times. The V gene is TRBV12-3 or TRBV12-4, the J gene TRBJ2-5, with 8 bases fitting TRBD1. V dropped 4 bases and J dropped 2; count of bases not matched to a gene: 3. This CDR3 has 14 amino acids. The CDR3 spells CASSWGTGQETQYF. CDR3 nucleotides: TGTGCCAGCAGTTGGGGGACAGGACAAGAGACCCAGTACTTC.